The 21 T cell receptor beta chains below come from one sample, sequenced in a study of shared clonotypes between healthy human individuals. Profiling relied on immunoSEQ multiplex PCR, and the TCRdb table lists in-frame clones only, not all of them. The sample comprises more than 2,000,000 clones, over 85% of which are singletons, and roughly 0.36% rests with the top ten. Sequences were obtained from naive CD4+ T cells from PBMCs. As to subset: CD45RA+ positively selected. These receptors all come from a man aged 18 to 29 in good health. Some clones in this sample may be carry-over from other donors' samples.

The genes are TRBV4-3 and TRBJ2-7; 9 bases are shared with TRBD1. This CDR3 contains 15 residues. The germline gives CDR1 LGHNA, CDR2 YSLEER. Losses at the gene ends were 2 bases for V and 3 bases for J; bases not matched to a gene: 5. The CDR3 region has the DNA TGCGCCAGCAGCCAACCGGGACAGGGCGTCTACGAGCAGTACTTC. Residues: CASSQPGQGVYEQYF.

The V gene is TRBV9, the J gene TRBJ1-3; 7 bases agree with TRBD1. V dropped 3 bases and J dropped 7; count of bases not matched to a gene: 4. CDR1 is SGDLS and CDR2 is YYNGEE in the germline V gene. This CDR3 comprises 13 residues. The CDR3 region is CASSDQGVNTIYF. The CDR3, as DNA: TGTGCCAGCAGCGACCAGGGGGTTAACACCATATATTTT.

The chain couples TRBV29-1 to TRBJ2-7; D is perhaps TRBD1 (5 bases). CDR1 SQVTM and CDR2 ANQGSEA come from the germline V gene. The length of the CDR3 is 14 residues. Trimming stripped 4 bases from V and 0 bases from J, with 13 bases between. For the CDR3, the DNA is TGCAGCGTTGGGTCCTCGACAGACTCCTACGAGCAGTACTTC. Amino acids: CSVGSSTDSYEQYF.

The chain employs TRBV2 and TRBJ2-7; no clear D gene. Per germline, CDR1 SNHLY and CDR2 FYNNEI. The CDR3 is 13 amino acids. V was pared by 4 bases and J by 3 bases, with 10 bases between. In DNA form, the CDR3 reads TGTGCCAGCAGTGCCGGGCTGGACTACGAGCAGTACTTC. Protein sequence: CASSAGLDYEQYF.

In this sample, this clone turned up once. The J gene is TRBJ1-1, the V gene TRBV14, with 9 bases fitting TRBD1. CDR3 size: 16 residues. Per the germline V gene, CDR1 is SGHDN and CDR2 is FVKESK. V gave up 1 base and J gave up 3 bases; unmatched junction bases: 6. CDR3 residues: CASSQAGQGWDTEAFF. In nucleotides, the CDR3 is TGTGCCAGCAGCCAAGCGGGACAGGGTTGGGACACTGAAGCTTTCTTT.

V usage is TRBV5-4 and J usage is TRBJ1-1; D unresolved. V lost 5 bases and J 0 bases, leaving 5 bases between the germline ends. Germline V gives CDR1 SGHNT, CDR2 YYREEE (reference sequence). CDR3 length: 12 amino acids. The DNA for the CDR3 is TGTGCCAGCAGTGTTGTGAACACTGAAGCTTTCTTT. This encodes CASSVVNTEAFF.

The gene calls are TRBV2 and TRBJ2-2; TRBD2 matches 9 bases. Germline-derived CDR1 and CDR2 are SNHLY and FYNNEI. V was pared by 7 bases and J by 6 bases, with 12 bases of the junction left unmatched. The CDR3 loop spans 16 amino acids. This CDR3 is CASNWDGGGVAGELFF. The CDR3 region has the DNA TGTGCCAGCAATTGGGACGGCGGGGGGGTCGCCGGGGAGCTGTTTTTT.

CDR3: CASSFYRDRGHTEAFF. The CDR3 nucleotides are TGTGCCAGCAGCTTCTACCGGGACAGGGGTCACACTGAAGCTTTCTTT. The chain uses TRBV5-8 and TRBJ1-1, with 10 bases aligning to TRBD1. There are 16 residues in the CDR3. The germline V gene has CDR1 SGHTS and CDR2 YDEGEE. V was clipped by 2 bases and J by 3 bases; unmatched bases: 7.

This chain uses TRBV29-1 with TRBJ2-5; unclear D gene. Germline lookup yields CDR1 SQVTM and CDR2 ANQGSEA. The ends were cut back, 7 bases at V and 5 bases at J, with 11 bases in the middle. This CDR3 has 11 residues. This chain's CDR3 is CSDLTSETQYF. As DNA, the CDR3 is TGCAGCGACCTGACTTCGGAGACCCAGTACTTC.

The V gene is TRBV6-5, the J gene TRBJ1-2; TRBD1 is a possible D gene (6 bases). CDR3 length: 15 residues. Germline CDR1 and CDR2: MNHEY and SVGAGI. The V end lost 0 bases, the J end lost 4 bases, and 12 bases lay between the germline ends. The CDR3 nucleotides are TGTGCCAGCAGTTACTCCTCACAGGGTCCCTATGGCTACACCTTC. This gives the protein CASSYSSQGPYGYTF.

The V and J genes are TRBV6-1 and TRBJ2-5; unclear D gene. Germline-derived CDR1 and CDR2 are MNHNS and SASEGT. The CDR3 is made up of 12 amino acids. The V end lost 9 bases, the J end lost 5 bases, and 13 bases lay between the germline ends. The CDR3 nucleotides are TGTGCCAGTGGCCCGATAGGGGAGACCCAGTACTTC. This translates into CASGPIGETQYF.

The chain uses TRBV7-2 and TRBJ2-1; D gene uncertain. The germline V gene has CDR1 SGHTA and CDR2 FQGNSA. The CDR3 has 13 residues. V was cut by 4 bases and J by 5 bases, with 9 bases left in between. The DNA for the CDR3 is TGTGCCAGCAGCTCTGGGATCGACAATGAGCAGTTCTTC. This codes for CASSSGIDNEQFF.

The gene calls are TRBV18 and TRBJ1-2; D may be TRBD1 (5 bases). Germline V gene sequence: CDR1 KGHSH, CDR2 LQKENI. Trimming stripped 5 bases from V and 0 bases from J, with 16 bases between. CDR3 length: 16 amino acids. The CDR3 reads CASSVQFGGTNYGYTF. Here the CDR3 DNA reads TGTGCCAGCTCAGTTCAGTTCGGGGGAACTAACTATGGCTACACCTTC.

The chain combines TRBV2 with TRBJ1-5; D uncertain. Germline V gene data show CDR1 as SNHLY and CDR2 as FYNNEI. Deletions cut 7 bases from V and 5 bases from J, with 12 bases between. The CDR3 totals 13 residues. The chain's CDR3 is CASKAREDQPQHF. DNA for the CDR3: TGTGCCAGCAAGGCCCGGGAGGATCAGCCCCAGCATTTT.

The gene calls are TRBV11-3 and TRBJ2-1, with TRBD2 matching 10 bases. The CDR3 has 15 residues. Germline CDR1 is SGHNT and CDR2 is YENEEA. V trimming: 3 bases; J trimming: 5 bases; junction bases outside the gene matches: 4. CDR3 protein: CASSLGLAPNNEQFF. As DNA, the CDR3 is TGTGCCAGCAGCTTGGGACTAGCGCCCAACAATGAGCAGTTCTTC.

This clone was observed a single time. The chain carries TRBV14 and TRBJ2-1; possibly TRBD1 or TRBD2 for D (6 bases each). This CDR3 has 12 residues. CDR1 and CDR2 (germline): SGHDN, FVKESK. V dropped 6 bases and J dropped 7 bases, with 10 bases sitting between them. DNA for the CDR3: TGTGCCAGCAGTCGGAGGGGGAATGAGCAGTTCTTC. Protein sequence: CASSRRGNEQFF.

The CDR3 DNA reads TGCGCCAGCAGCTTGGTCCCCGAAAGCACAGATACGCAGTATTTT. It is translated as CASSLVPESTDTQYF. The chain uses TRBV5-1 and TRBJ2-3; no firm D call. Germline CDR1 is SGHRS and CDR2 is YFSETQ. The ends were cut back, 0 bases at V and 0 bases at J, with 8 bases in the middle. The CDR3 length is 15 residues.

V is TRBV4-2 and J is TRBJ2-1; D is ambiguous. The CDR3 loop spans 14 amino acids. Trimming removed 0 bases at V and 6 bases at J, with 9 bases between. The germline CDR1 and CDR2 sequences are LGHNA and YNFKEQ. DNA for the CDR3: TGTGCCAGCAGCCAAGAATTCAGTAGCAATGAGCAGTTCTTC. Translated: CASSQEFSSNEQFF.

The chain combines TRBV11-3 with TRBJ2-2; 12 bases are a match to TRBD2. Germline trimming cut 1 base from V and 5 bases from J; bases unmatched to any gene: 2. From germline, CDR1 is SGHNT and CDR2 YENEEA. The CDR3 sequence is 16 residues long. The CDR3 bases are TGTGCCAGCAGCTTAGGACTAGCGGGAGCGACCGGGGAGCTGTTTTTT. This encodes CASSLGLAGATGELFF.

In its sample, this clone was seen a few times. The sample has other DNA sequences that encode this CDR3 too. V gene TRBV7-3 combines with J gene TRBJ2-3, with TRBD2 matching 15 bases. The germline V gene encodes CDR1 SGHTA and CDR2 FQGTGA. V lost 5 bases and J lost 4; bases outside the gene matches: 4. The length of the CDR3 is 16 residues. CDR3 region: CASSLGLAGGADTQYF. As DNA, the CDR3 is TGTGCCAGCAGCCTCGGACTAGCGGGAGGGGCAGATACGCAGTATTTT.

For this clone: This sample includes further DNA sequences coding for the same CDR3. This rearrangement joins TRBV9 to TRBJ1-2, with a possible D match to TRBD1 (6 bases). The CDR3 has 14 amino acids. The germline gives CDR1 SGDLS, CDR2 YYNGEE. The V end was cut by 0 bases, the J end by 2 bases, with 8 bases between. CDR3 in amino acids: CASSVGTGNYGYTF. The CDR3 region has the DNA TGTGCCAGCAGCGTAGGTACAGGGAACTATGGCTACACCTTC.